These T cell receptor beta chains were read from a single sample in a study of human T cells and chemical hapten exposure. TCRdb reprocessed the RACE reads via MiXCR and lists one record per CDR3 protein. The table lists approximately 77,000 distinct CDR3 sequences, 14% of them singletons, with 3.5% to 6% in the top ten. The sequences come from whole blood, collected in connection with sensitization to the hapten diphenylcyclopropenone (DPC). The receptors come from a woman aged 45-65 years with alopecia areata. Some clones in this sample may be carry-over from other donors' samples. CDR3s include the opening cysteine and the closing phenylalanine or tryptophan. A D gene is named only where the DNA matches it firmly. Not every row has a clone size; where given, it reads once, few, many or a size class.

J gene,clone size,D gene,V gene,CDR3 protein,CDR3 DNA
TRBJ2-7,many,-,TRBV11-2,CASSFGHRGPVYEQYF,TGTGCCAGCAGCTTTGGCCACCGGGGACCCGTCTACGAGCAGTACTTC
TRBJ1-1,few,TRBD1,TRBV27,CASSFRQGDTEAFF,TGTGCCAGCAGTTTTAGACAGGGGGACACTGAAGCTTTCTTT
TRBJ1-5,-,TRBD1,TRBV5-1,CASSLGTGHQPQHF,TGCGCCAGCAGCTTGGGGACAGGGCATCAGCCCCAGCATTTT
TRBJ1-2,-,-,TRBV28,CASSLSNYGYTF,TGTGCCAGCAGTTTATCGAACTATGGCTACACCTTC
TRBJ2-1,-,TRBD2,TRBV20-1,CSAGAHGSRGLAGDNEQFF,TGCAGTGCTGGCGCGCATGGTAGTAGAGGGCTAGCGGGGGACAATGAGCAGTTCTTC
TRBJ1-3,-,-,TRBV15,CATSRSLTRSSGNTIYF,TGTGCCACCAGCAGAAGCCTTACAAGGAGCTCTGGAAACACCATATATTTT
TRBJ2-1,-,-,TRBV5-1,CASKTGITNEQFF,TGCGCCAGCAAAACAGGGATCACCAATGAGCAGTTCTTC
TRBJ1-2,-,-,TRBV4-3,CASSQGLTLTTDGYTF,TGCGCCAGCAGCCAAGGATTGACTCTGACGACTGATGGCTACACCTTC
TRBJ2-7,-,-,TRBV13,CASSLQRLSDEQYF,TGTGCCAGCAGCTTACAACGTTTGAGTGACGAGCAGTACTTC
TRBJ2-7,few,-,TRBV3-1,CASSQRQGGYEQYF,TGTGCCAGCAGCCAAAGGCAGGGGGGCTACGAGCAGTACTTC
TRBJ2-2,-,-,TRBV29-1,CSVRNTGELFF,TGCAGCGTTCGCAACACCGGGGAGCTGTTTTTT
TRBJ2-1,-,-,TRBV19,CASSINSNSYNEQFF,TGTGCCAGTAGTATTAACAGTAACTCCTACAATGAGCAGTTCTTC
TRBJ2-2,few,TRBD2,TRBV5-1,CASSGYSGSTGELFF,TGCGCCAGCAGTGGGTACAGCGGGAGCACCGGGGAGCTGTTTTTT
TRBJ2-3,few,TRBD2,TRBV10-2,CASSGLAGEDTQYF,TGCGCCAGCAGTGGGCTAGCGGGAGAAGATACGCAGTATTTT
TRBJ1-5,-,-,TRBV4-2,CASSQEMALQPQHF,TGTGCCAGCAGCCAAGAAATGGCACTTCAGCCCCAGCATTTT
TRBJ2-4,-,-,TRBV19,CASGTANIQYF,TGTGCCAGCGGGACGGCTAACATTCAGTACTTC
TRBJ2-3,-,-,TRBV24-1,CATSDFGTAGLGTDTQYF,TGTGCCACCAGTGATTTCGGGACGGCGGGACTTGGCACAGATACGCAGTATTTT